The entry below gives a single TCR beta chain sequence along with its context. This sample is drawn from a study of human T cells and chemical hapten exposure. RNA extraction used unfractionated whole blood as the source of total RNA. With V trimmed by 6 bases and J by 5 bases, 9 bases remained unmatched. The CDR3 has 14 amino acids. Single cDNA molecules in the library carried unique molecular identifiers attached during preparation. TCRdb re-called the 5' RACE reads with MiXCR, one entry per CDR3 protein. Altogether under 150,000 distinct CDR3 sequences are present, approximately 19% being singletons, with the ten largest covering about 3%.

The chain couples TRBV12-3 or TRBV12-4 to TRBJ1-2, with 7 bases identical to TRBD1. The sequence was obtained from a human donor in good health. The CDR3 region is CASRTGSSTYGYTF. As DNA, the CDR3 is TGTGCCAGCAGGACAGGGAGCTCCACATATGGCTACACCTTC.